This TCR beta chain was captured by sequencing in a study of vaccination effects on CD4 cells after COVID-19. Study overall: Median timing of post-vaccine samples was 72 days after the second dose.

Profiled with immunoSEQ multiplex PCR; TCRdb holds only in-frame clones, not every one. The repertoire holds 40,000 or so clones, 65% to 80% seen once, with 9% to 10% in the top ten. On this clone: Its antigen is still unknown.

The culture ran for 10 days before CD4+ T cells were isolated. Everyone in the study got two shots of either the BNT162b2 or mRNA-1273 vaccine. Half the medium was swapped for IL-2 medium on days 3 and 7. Findings and limits, study-wide: The study got few convalescent patients and did not collect any early post-infection timepoints. After vaccination of healthy people, only 1 of 255 vaccine-induced clones cross-reacted with common cold coronaviruses.

V lost 4 bases to trimming and J lost 7 bases; unmatched junction nucleotides: 12. CDR1 is MNHNS, CDR2 SASEGT, per germline. This CDR3 spans 17 amino acids. The specimen was CD4+ T cells from PBMCs cultured without peptide, collected after COVID-19 vaccination. This receptor was taken from a human donor who received a COVID-19 vaccine. J is TRBJ2-1 and V is TRBV6-1, with 11 bases that match TRBD2. CDR3 bases: TGTGCCAGCAGTGCAGCCCCTAGCGGGGGGAGGGGAAATGAGCAGTTCTTC. Translated: CASSAAPSGGRGNEQFF.